The T cell receptor beta chain under discussion was sequenced for a study of shared clonotypes between healthy human individuals. Among the donors, all were Caucasian adults who lived in Nashville, Tennessee. Trimming removed 6 bases from V and 2 bases from J; junction bases left unmatched: 4. In germline, CDR1 is MNHNY, CDR2 SVGAGI (reference sequence). This CDR3 region has 14 residues. Sorted-subset replicate PCRs used approximately 180 ng of genomic DNA. This amount corresponded to about 30,000 T cell genomes. Generated by immunoSEQ multiplex PCR, the TCRdb table keeps only in-frame clones and is missing some. The sample has approximately 1.5 million clones; approximately 98% are singletons.

The rearrangement links TRBV6-6 to TRBJ2-7; 10 bases align to TRBD2. Sequencing used naive CD4+ T cells sorted from blood. Subset of the sample: CD45RA+ positively selected. The receptor comes from a man aged 30 to 45 in good health. CDR3 in DNA: TGTGCCAGCAGGTCCCTAGCGGGAGCCTACGAGCAGTACTTC. This codes for CASRSLAGAYEQYF.